This entry lists 10 T cell receptor beta chains sequenced from one sample in a study of blood T cell repertoires in COVID-19. TCRdb keeps only in-frame clones here, not all; method: immunoSEQ multiplex PCR. The table shows about 69,000 clones, with roughly 87% occurring only once. Sequencing was performed on peripheral blood. These TCRs come from a woman between 50 and 59 years old with active COVID-19.

The chain has TRBV9 and TRBJ1-3; D ambiguous. Germline CDR1 and CDR2: SGDLS and YYNGEE. CDR3 size: 16 residues. V was trimmed by 0 bases and J by 0 bases, leaving 10 bases between them. CDR3 DNA: TGTGCCAGCAGCGTAGACGGCAGGATCTCTGGAAACACCATATATTTT. This gives the protein CASSVDGRISGNTIYF.

This CDR3 is CASTLGLAGVREGGELFF. For the CDR3, the DNA is TGTGCCAGCACCCTGGGACTAGCGGGAGTACGTGAAGGCGGGGAGCTGTTTTTT. V gene TRBV5-4 combines with J gene TRBJ2-2, with TRBD2 matching 14 bases. J was trimmed by 7 bases and V by 6 bases; bases with no gene match: 14. The CDR3 contains 18 residues. Germline V gene sequence: CDR1 SGHNT, CDR2 YYREEE (reference sequence).

The gene calls are TRBV19 and TRBJ2-1; 12 bases match TRBD2. The CDR3 spans 14 residues. Germline-derived CDR1 and CDR2 are LNHDA and SQIVND (reference sequence). CDR3 region: CALRGLAGSNEQFF. The DNA of the CDR3 is TGTGCTCTTCGAGGACTAGCGGGAAGCAATGAGCAGTTCTTC.

The V and J genes are TRBV27 and TRBJ2-1; 7 bases map to TRBD2. With V trimmed by 2 bases and J by 9 bases, 4 bases remained unmatched. This CDR3 is 13 amino acids long. CDR1 MNHEY and CDR2 SMNVEV come from the germline V gene (reference sequence). The CDR3 coding sequence is TGTGCCAGCAGTTTAAGGCGGGAGCGTGAGCAGTTCTTC. Protein sequence: CASSLRREREQFF.

The chain combines TRBV10-2 with TRBJ2-1; 7 nucleotides agree with TRBD2. With 7 bases clipped from V and 3 bases from J, the junction kept 9 bases outside the gene matches. CDR1 is WSHSY and CDR2 is SAAADI in the germline V gene. The CDR3 length is 15 residues. Written as DNA, the CDR3 is TGCGCCAGCATTCTCCCGAAGCGGGACTACAATGAGCAGTTCTTC. Residues: CASILPKRDYNEQFF.

The chain combines TRBV7-3 with TRBJ2-1, with 8 bases aligning to TRBD2. CDR3 length equals 16 residues. Germline V gives CDR1 SGHTA, CDR2 FQGTGA. The junction had 5 bases not matched to a gene; V was cut back by 2 bases and J by 2 bases. The CDR3 bases are TGTGCCAGCAGCTTAGACAGCGGGGGAGCCTACAATGAGCAGTTCTTC. Translation: CASSLDSGGAYNEQFF.

This clone was seen a single time. The gene calls are TRBV28 and TRBJ1-6; tentative D call: TRBD1 (6 bases). Germline V gene data show CDR1 as MDHEN and CDR2 as SYDVKM. Trimming cost V 4 bases and J 4 bases, with 20 bases left between them. The CDR3 consists of 18 residues. The CDR3 region has the DNA TGTGCCAGCAGTTCCCCGGACAGCGAGACCGGATATAATTCACCCCTCCACTTT. Protein: CASSSPDSETGYNSPLHF.

The rearrangement links TRBV29-1 to TRBJ1-2; D is undetermined. The V end was cut by 3 bases, the J end by 8 bases, with 4 bases between. Germline-derived CDR1 and CDR2 are SQVTM and ANQGSEA. CDR3 length: 9 amino acids. CDR3 sequence reads: CSVEEGYTF. The CDR3 region has the DNA TGCAGCGTTGAGGAGGGCTACACCTTC.

V and J are TRBV5-1 and TRBJ1-6; a weak D match, TRBD1 (6 bases). V lost 4 bases to trimming and J lost 2 bases, with 10 bases between them. Looked up from germline, CDR1 is SGHRS and CDR2 is YFSETQ. The CDR3 length is 15 residues. The DNA of the CDR3 is TGCGCCAGCAGCCCGGACAGTCCCTATAATTCACCCCTCCACTTT. Its protein product is CASSPDSPYNSPLHF.

This chain connects TRBV5-5 to TRBJ1-2; no reliable D call. This CDR3 spans 14 amino acids. Germline values: CDR1 SGHKS, CDR2 YYEKEE (reference sequence). Trimming left V 0 bases short and J 0 bases short, with 6 bases between. CDR3 coding DNA: TGTGCCAGCAGCTTGGGTCAGGCTAACTATGGCTACACCTTC. Translating it yields CASSLGQANYGYTF.